The rows below give T cell receptor beta chains drawn from one sample of a study of human T cells and chemical hapten exposure. TCRdb used MiXCR to reprocess the RACE reads, holding one entry per CDR3 protein. The sample contains 200,000 to 300,000 distinct CDR3 sequences, over 8% of which appear only once. Sequenced material: whole blood, taken in connection with sensitization to the hapten diphenylcyclopropenone (DPC). The receptors were gathered from a woman aged 40 to 50 with alopecia areata. Some clones in this sample may be carry-over from other donors' samples. The CDR3 runs from the conserved cysteine through the conserved F or W. Each record gives: CDR3 DNA, CDR3 protein, V gene, J gene, D gene, clone size. A D gene is named only where the DNA matches it firmly. Clone size is shown for a subset of rows, as once, few, many or a class of expanded clone.

TGTGCCAGCAGACTGGACTCGTATAATTCACCCCTCCACTTT	CASRLDSYNSPLHF	TRBV5-4	TRBJ1-6	-	-
TGTGCCAGCAGCGTAGCCTGGGGGGCAACTAATGAAAAACTGTTTTTT	CASSVAWGATNEKLFF	TRBV9	TRBJ1-4	-	-
TGTGCCACTCGGCGTGGGGAAAAACTGTTTTTT	CATRRGEKLFF	TRBV19	TRBJ1-4	-	-
TGTGCCAGCAGTTTATTTAGTGTGTCTGGGGCCAACGTCCTGACTTTC	CASSLFSVSGANVLTF	TRBV28	TRBJ2-6	-	many
TGCAGTGCTATGACAGCAGATACGCAGTATTTT	CSAMTADTQYF	TRBV20-1	TRBJ2-3	-	-
TGTGCCATCAGTGAGTCGGGGCAGCCTACAGATACGCAGTATTTT	CAISESGQPTDTQYF	TRBV10-3	TRBJ2-3	-	-
TGTGCCACCAGTGCAGCAGCGGGAACAGATACGCAGTATTTT	CATSAAAGTDTQYF	TRBV24-1	TRBJ2-3	TRBD2	few
TGTGCCACCAGTGATTTAGGCAGGGACAATGAGCAGTTCTTC	CATSDLGRDNEQFF	TRBV24-1	TRBJ2-1	-	-
TGTGCCAGCAGCTCGCGGACAGAGAACACTGAAGCTTTCTTT	CASSSRTENTEAFF	TRBV7-6	TRBJ1-1	-	-
TGTGCCAGCAGCTTCCAGGGAAGGAATAATTCACCCCTCCACTTT	CASSFQGRNNSPLHF	TRBV7-9	TRBJ1-6	-	many
TGTGCCAGCAGCACTCAGACGGGAGCCTACGAGCAGTACTTC	CASSTQTGAYEQYF	TRBV6-1	TRBJ2-7	-	many
TGTGCCAGCAGCGCAAGAGGGGGAGACACTGAAGCTTTCTTT	CASSARGGDTEAFF	TRBV7-3	TRBJ1-1	-	many
TGCGCCAGCAGCCAAGCAGCGGGAGGGCTTACCGGGGAGCTGTTTTTT	CASSQAAGGLTGELFF	TRBV4-3	TRBJ2-2	TRBD2	few
TGCGCCAGCAGTGCGGACAGGGCTCTCGTTCCACTTTCAACTAATGAAAAACTGTTTTTT	CASSADRALVPLSTNEKLFF	TRBV23-1	TRBJ1-4	TRBD1	-
TGCGCCAGCAGCTTGCTTAAGATTGGGGTTGAGACCCAGTACTTC	CASSLLKIGVETQYF	TRBV5-1	TRBJ2-5	-	-
TGTGCCAGCAGCGGGCGACTAGCGGGGCGCGAGACCCAGTACTTC	CASSGRLAGRETQYF	TRBV5-6	TRBJ2-5	TRBD2	many
TGTGCCAGCAGCTTAGTCGGAGGATCACCCCTCCACTTT	CASSLVGGSPLHF	TRBV7-2	TRBJ1-6	-	-